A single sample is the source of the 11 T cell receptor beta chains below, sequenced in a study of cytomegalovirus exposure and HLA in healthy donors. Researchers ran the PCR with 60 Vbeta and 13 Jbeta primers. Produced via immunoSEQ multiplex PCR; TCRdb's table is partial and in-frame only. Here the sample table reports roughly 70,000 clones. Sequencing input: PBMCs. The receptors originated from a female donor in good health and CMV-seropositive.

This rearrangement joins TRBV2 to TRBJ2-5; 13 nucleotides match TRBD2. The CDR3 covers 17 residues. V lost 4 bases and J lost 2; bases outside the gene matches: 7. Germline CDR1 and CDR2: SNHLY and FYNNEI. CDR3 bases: TGTGCCAGCAGTGGACTAGCGGGGGGCGGGGCACAAGAGACCCAGTACTTC. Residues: CASSGLAGGGAQETQYF. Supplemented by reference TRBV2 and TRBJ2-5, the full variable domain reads EPEVTQTPSHQVTQMGQEVILRCVPISNHLYFYWYRQILGQKVEFLVSFYNNEISEKSEIFDDQFSVERPDGSNFTLKIRSTKLEDSAMYFCASSGLAGGGAQETQYFGPGTRLLVL.

CDR3 sequence reads: CATQDRGGTEAFF. The CDR3, as DNA: TGTGCCACCCAGGACAGGGGGGGCACTGAAGCTTTCTTT. The chain has TRBV15 and TRBJ1-1; 10 bases match TRBD1. CDR3 length: 13 residues. V was pared by 8 bases and J by 4 bases, with 4 bases of the junction left unmatched. Germline V lookup: CDR1 LNHNV, CDR2 YYDKDF (reference sequence).

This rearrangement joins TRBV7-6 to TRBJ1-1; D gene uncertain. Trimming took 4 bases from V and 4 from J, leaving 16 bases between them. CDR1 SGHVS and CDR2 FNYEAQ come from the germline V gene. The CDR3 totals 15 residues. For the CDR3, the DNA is TGTGCCAGCAGCTCAGTGGGCTATCTGGGCACTGAAGCTTTCTTT. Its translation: CASSSVGYLGTEAFF.

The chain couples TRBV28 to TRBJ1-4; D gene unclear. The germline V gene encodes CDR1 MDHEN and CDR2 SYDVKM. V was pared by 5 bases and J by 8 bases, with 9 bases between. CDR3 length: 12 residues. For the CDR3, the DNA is TGTGCCAGCAGTCAGACATGGGAAAAACTGTTTTTT. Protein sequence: CASSQTWEKLFF.

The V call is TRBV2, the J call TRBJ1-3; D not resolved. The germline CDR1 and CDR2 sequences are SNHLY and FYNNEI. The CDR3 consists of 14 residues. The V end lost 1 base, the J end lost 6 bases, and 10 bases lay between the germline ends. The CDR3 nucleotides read TGTGCCAGCAGTGAAGGGCAGTTGTCAAACACCATATATTTT. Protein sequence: CASSEGQLSNTIYF.

CDR3 coding DNA: TGCGCCAGCAGCTGGGGCGGAGCCGCCAATGAGCAGTTCTTC. Its translation: CASSWGGAANEQFF. The chain combines TRBV5-1 with TRBJ2-1; D perhaps matches TRBD1 (5 bases). Germline CDR1 SGHRS, CDR2 YFSETQ. The CDR3 covers 14 residues. Trimming cost V 3 bases and J 6 bases, with 13 bases left between them.

The CDR3 DNA reads as TGTGCCAGCAGCTCCGTAAATACTGAAGCTTTCTTT. Its protein is CASSSVNTEAFF. V usage is TRBV7-9 and J usage is TRBJ1-1; no clear D. The CDR3 has 12 amino acids. Trimming left V 4 bases short and J 5 bases short, with 8 bases between. The V gene's germline CDR1 is SEHNR and CDR2 FQNEAQ (reference sequence).

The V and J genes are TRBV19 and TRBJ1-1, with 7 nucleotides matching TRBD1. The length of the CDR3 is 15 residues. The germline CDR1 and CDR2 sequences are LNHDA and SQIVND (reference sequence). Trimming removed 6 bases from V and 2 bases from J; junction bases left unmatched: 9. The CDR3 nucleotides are TGTGCCAGTAGGAAGCTGGGACAGCTAAACACTGAAGCTTTCTTT. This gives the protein CASRKLGQLNTEAFF.

The DNA for the CDR3 is TGCGCCAGCAGCGCCGGGACAGGGGAAACCGGGGAGCTGTTTTTT. The encoded protein is CASSAGTGETGELFF. The rearrangement uses TRBV5-1 and TRBJ2-2; 10 positions match TRBD1. V was clipped by 4 bases and J by 5 bases; unmatched bases: 5. CDR1 and CDR2 (germline): SGHRS, YFSETQ. This CDR3 comprises 15 residues.

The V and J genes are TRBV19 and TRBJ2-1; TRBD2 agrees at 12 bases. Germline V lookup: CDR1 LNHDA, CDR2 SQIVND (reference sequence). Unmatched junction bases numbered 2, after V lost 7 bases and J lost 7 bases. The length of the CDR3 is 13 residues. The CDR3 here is CASKLAGGNEQFF. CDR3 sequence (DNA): TGTGCCAGTAAACTAGCGGGAGGTAATGAGCAGTTCTTC.

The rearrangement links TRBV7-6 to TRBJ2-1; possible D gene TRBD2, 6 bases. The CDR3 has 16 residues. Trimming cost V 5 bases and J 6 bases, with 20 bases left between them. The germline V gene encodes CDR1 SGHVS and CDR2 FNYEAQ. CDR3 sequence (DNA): TGTGCCAGCAGCACCTCCGGGAGCGGGTCCCTCAATGAGCAGTTCTTC. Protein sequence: CASSTSGSGSLNEQFF.